The rows below give T cell receptor beta chains drawn from one sample of a study of tumor-infiltrating lymphocytes in primary liver carcinoma. TCRdb re-called the multiplex PCR reads with MiXCR, one entry per CDR3 protein. The sample contains approximately 300,000 distinct CDR3 sequences, 65% of which appear only once. Sequencing was done on a sample of peripheral blood. All receptors come from a man between 40 and 49 years old with primary liver carcinoma and hepatitis B virus infection. The CDR3 runs from the conserved cysteine through the conserved F or W.

V gene	J gene	CDR3 protein
TRBV4-1	TRBJ1-1	CTSSQDQGRLEAFF
TRBV28	TRBJ2-1	CASSTGTGINNEQFF
TRBV6-5	TRBJ2-7	CASRRRGAHEQYF
TRBV14	TRBJ1-1	CASSQDQGPYPAFF
TRBV6-5	TRBJ2-5	CASSPGLAVVETQYF
TRBV18	TRBJ2-7	CASSPRDTYYEQYF
TRBV6-5	TRBJ2-6	CASSPRRTGANVLAF
TRBV12-3/TRBV12-4	TRBJ2-3	CASTWGQGNTDTQYF
TRBV28	TRBJ1-2	CASSFGTRNYGYTF
TRBV6-6	TRBJ2-4	CASSYSTLGIAKNIQYF
TRBV6-2/TRBV6-3	TRBJ2-1	CASSHRGNNEQFF
TRBV30	TRBJ2-2	CAWSVGGGELFF
TRBV29-1	TRBJ2-5	CSVERGGETQYF
TRBV6-2/TRBV6-3	TRBJ2-7	CASSLGIYEQYF
TRBV6-5	TRBJ2-1	CASILSGSQFF
TRBV5-1	TRBJ2-3	CASSLAQASTDTQYF
TRBV6-6	TRBJ1-2	CASNPDRDFYSYTF
TRBV6-1	TRBJ2-2	CGSQGLSGTPNTGELFF
TRBV11-2	TRBJ1-6	CAISMPGGSPLHF
TRBV4-3	TRBJ2-3	CASIQDRTDRQYF